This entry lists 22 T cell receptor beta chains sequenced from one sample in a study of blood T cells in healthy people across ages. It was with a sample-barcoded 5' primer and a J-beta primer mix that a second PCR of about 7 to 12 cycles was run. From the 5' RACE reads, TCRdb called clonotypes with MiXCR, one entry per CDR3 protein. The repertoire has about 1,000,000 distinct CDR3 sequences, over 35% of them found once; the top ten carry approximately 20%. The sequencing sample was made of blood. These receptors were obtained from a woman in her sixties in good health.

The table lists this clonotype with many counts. CDR3 DNA: TGTGCCAGCAGTGACCCCCGGAAAGCCAAAAACATTCAGTACTTC. Amino acids: CASSDPRKAKNIQYF. The chain couples TRBV6-2 or TRBV6-3 to TRBJ2-4, with D unclear. V lost 5 bases and J lost 0, with 11 bases in between. The CDR3 consists of 15 residues. Germline V lookup: CDR1 MNHEY, CDR2 SVGEGT.

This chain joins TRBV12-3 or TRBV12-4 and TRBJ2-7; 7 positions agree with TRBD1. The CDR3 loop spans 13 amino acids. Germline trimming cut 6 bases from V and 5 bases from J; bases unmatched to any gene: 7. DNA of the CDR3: TGTGCCAGCAGGACAGGGAACTTCCACGAGCAGTACTTC. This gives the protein CASRTGNFHEQYF.

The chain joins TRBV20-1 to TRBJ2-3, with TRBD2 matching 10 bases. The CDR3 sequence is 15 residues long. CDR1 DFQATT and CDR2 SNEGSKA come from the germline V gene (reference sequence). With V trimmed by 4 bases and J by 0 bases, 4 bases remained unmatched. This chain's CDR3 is CSAIGTSASTDTQYF. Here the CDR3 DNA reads TGCAGTGCTATCGGGACTAGCGCTAGCACAGATACGCAGTATTTT.

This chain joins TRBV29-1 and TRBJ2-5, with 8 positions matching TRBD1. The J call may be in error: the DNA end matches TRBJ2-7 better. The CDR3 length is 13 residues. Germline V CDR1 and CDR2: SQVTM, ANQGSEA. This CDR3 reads CSVRTGLTYEQYF. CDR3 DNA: TGCAGCGTACGGACAGGGTTGACCTACGAGCAGTACTTC.

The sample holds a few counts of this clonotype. The CDR3 sequence: CASRRLAGTAYEQYF. CDR3 DNA: TGTGCCAGCAGACGACTAGCGGGAACAGCCTACGAGCAGTACTTC. The V and J genes are TRBV6-5 and TRBJ2-7, with 11 bases lining up with TRBD2. The germline gives CDR1 MNHEY, CDR2 SVGAGI. The CDR3 has 15 amino acids. The V gene end was trimmed by 6 bases and the J gene end by 2 bases; junction bases not matched to a gene: 6.

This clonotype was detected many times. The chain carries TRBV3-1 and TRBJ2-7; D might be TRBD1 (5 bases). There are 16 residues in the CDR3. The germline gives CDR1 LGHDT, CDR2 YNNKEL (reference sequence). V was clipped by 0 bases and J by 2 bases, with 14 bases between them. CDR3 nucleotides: TGTGCCAGCAGCCAAGAGGGGCCCCCGAGGACCTACGAGCAGTACTTC. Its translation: CASSQEGPPRTYEQYF.

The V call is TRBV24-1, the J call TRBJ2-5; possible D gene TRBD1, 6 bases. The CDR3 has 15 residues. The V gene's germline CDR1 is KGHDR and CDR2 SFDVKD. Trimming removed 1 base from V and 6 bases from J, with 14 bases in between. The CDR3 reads CATSDFGTTAKTQYF. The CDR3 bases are TGTGCCACCAGTGATTTCGGGACAACAGCCAAGACCCAGTACTTC.

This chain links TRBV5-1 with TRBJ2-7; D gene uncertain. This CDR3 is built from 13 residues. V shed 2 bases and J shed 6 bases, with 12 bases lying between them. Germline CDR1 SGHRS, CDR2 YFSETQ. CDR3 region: CASSFGPASEQYF. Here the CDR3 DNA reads TGCGCCAGCAGCTTCGGCCCTGCTTCCGAGCAGTACTTC.

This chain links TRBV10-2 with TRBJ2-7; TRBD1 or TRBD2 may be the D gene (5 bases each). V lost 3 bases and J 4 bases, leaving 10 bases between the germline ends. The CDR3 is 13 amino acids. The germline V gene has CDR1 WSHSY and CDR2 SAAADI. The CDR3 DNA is TGCGCCAGCAGTGACGGGTGGGGGTACGAGCAGTACTTC. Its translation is CASSDGWGYEQYF.

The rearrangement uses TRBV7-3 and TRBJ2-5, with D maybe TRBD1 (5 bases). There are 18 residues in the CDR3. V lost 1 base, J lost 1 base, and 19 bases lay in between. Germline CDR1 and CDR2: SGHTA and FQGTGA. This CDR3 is CASSLKPRQFGRQETQYF. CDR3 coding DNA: TGTGCCAGCAGCTTAAAACCCCGACAGTTCGGGCGCCAAGAGACCCAGTACTTC.

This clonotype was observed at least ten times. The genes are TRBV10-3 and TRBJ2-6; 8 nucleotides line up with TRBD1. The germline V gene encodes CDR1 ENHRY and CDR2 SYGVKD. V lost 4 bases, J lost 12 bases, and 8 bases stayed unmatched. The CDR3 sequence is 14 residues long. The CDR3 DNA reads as TGTGCCATCAGTGGGGAGACAGGGGCTCCCGTCCTGACTTTC. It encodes CAISGETGAPVLTF.

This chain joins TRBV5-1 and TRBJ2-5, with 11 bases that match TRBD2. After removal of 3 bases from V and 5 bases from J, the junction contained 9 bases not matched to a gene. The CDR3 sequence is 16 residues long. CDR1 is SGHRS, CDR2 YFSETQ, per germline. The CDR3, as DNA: TGCGCCAGCAGCTACCTACTAGCGGGAGCCAGGGAGACCCAGTACTTC. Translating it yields CASSYLLAGARETQYF.

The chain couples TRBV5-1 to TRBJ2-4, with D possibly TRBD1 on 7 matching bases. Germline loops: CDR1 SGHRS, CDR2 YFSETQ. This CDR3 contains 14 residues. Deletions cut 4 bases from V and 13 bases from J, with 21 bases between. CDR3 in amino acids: CASSVTGTSREQYF. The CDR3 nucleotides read TGCGCCAGCAGCGTGACAGGGACTTCTCGAGAGCAGTACTTC. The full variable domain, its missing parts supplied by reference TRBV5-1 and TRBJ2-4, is KAGVTQTPRYLIKTRGQQVTLSCSPISGHRSVSWYQQTPGQGLQFLFEYFSETQRNKGNFPGRFSGRQFSNSRSEMNVSTLELGDSALYLCASSVTGTSREQYFGAGTRLSVL.

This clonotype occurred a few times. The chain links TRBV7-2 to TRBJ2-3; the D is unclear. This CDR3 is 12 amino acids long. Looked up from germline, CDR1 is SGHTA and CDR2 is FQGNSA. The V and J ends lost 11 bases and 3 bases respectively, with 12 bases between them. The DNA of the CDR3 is TGTGCCGCGAGAAAGGATACAGATACGCAGTATTTT. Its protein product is CAARKDTDTQYF.

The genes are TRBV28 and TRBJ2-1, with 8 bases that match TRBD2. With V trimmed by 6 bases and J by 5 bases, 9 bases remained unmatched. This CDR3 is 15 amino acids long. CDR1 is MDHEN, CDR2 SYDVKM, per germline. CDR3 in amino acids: CASRTFSGTNNEQFF. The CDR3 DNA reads TGTGCCAGCAGAACATTTAGCGGGACCAACAATGAGCAGTTCTTC.

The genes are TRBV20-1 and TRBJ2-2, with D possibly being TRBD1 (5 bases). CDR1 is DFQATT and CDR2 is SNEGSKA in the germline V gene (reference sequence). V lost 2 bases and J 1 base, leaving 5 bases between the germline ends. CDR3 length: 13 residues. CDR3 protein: CSARQGNTGELFF. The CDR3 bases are TGCAGTGCTAGACAGGGGAACACCGGGGAGCTGTTTTTT.

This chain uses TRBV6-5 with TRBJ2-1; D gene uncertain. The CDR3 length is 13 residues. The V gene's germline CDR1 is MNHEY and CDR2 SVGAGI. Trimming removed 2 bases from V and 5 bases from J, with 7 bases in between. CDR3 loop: CASSYVGNNEQFF. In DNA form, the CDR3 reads TGTGCCAGCAGTTACGTGGGGAACAATGAGCAGTTCTTC.

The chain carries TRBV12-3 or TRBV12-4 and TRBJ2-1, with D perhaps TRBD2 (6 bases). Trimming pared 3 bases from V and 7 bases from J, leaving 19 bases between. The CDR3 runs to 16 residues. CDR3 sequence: CASSLGSGLPGNEQFF. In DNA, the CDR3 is TGTGCCAGCAGTTTGGGCTCGGGACTCCCAGGAAATGAGCAGTTCTTC.

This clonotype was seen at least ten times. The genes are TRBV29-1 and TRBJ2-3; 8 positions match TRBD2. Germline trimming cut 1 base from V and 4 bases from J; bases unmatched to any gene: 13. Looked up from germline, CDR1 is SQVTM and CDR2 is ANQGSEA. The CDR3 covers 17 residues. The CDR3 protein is CSVEAPGEREWSDTQYF. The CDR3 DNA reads TGCAGCGTTGAAGCCCCCGGGGAGCGGGAGTGGTCAGATACGCAGTATTTT.

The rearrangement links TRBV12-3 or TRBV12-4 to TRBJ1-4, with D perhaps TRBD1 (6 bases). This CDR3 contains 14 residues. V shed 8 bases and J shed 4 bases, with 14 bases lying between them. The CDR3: CASCLGGFNEKLFF. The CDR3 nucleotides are TGTGCCAGCTGCCTGGGGGGCTTTAATGAAAAACTGTTTTTT.

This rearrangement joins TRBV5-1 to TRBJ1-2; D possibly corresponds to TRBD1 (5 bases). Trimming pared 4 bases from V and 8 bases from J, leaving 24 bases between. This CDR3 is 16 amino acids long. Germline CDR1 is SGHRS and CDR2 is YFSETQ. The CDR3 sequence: CASSPGGRLPERGYTF. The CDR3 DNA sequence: TGCGCCAGCAGCCCGGGGGGTCGACTCCCTGAGAGGGGCTACACCTTC. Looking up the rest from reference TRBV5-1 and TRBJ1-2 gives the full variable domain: KAGVTQTPRYLIKTRGQQVTLSCSPISGHRSVSWYQQTPGQGLQFLFEYFSETQRNKGNFPGRFSGRQFSNSRSEMNVSTLELGDSALYLCASSPGGRLPERGYTFGSGTRLTVV.

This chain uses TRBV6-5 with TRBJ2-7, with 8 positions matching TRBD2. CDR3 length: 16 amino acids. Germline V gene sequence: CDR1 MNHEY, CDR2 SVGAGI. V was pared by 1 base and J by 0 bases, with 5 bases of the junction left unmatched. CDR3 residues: CASSYFTSGSSYEQYF. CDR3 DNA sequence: TGTGCCAGCAGTTACTTCACTAGCGGTAGCTCCTACGAGCAGTACTTC.